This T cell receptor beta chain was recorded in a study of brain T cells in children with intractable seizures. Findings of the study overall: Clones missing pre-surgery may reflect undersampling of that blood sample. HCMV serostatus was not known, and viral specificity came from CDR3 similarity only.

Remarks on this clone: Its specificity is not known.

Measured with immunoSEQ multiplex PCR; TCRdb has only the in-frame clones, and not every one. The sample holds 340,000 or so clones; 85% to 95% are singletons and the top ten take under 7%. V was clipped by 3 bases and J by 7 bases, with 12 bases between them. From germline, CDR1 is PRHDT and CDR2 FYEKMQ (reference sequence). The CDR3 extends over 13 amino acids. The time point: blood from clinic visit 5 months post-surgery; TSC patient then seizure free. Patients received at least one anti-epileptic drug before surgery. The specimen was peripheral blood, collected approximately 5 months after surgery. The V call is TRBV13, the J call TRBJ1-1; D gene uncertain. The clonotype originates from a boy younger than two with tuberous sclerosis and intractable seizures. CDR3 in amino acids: CASSFGRTVEAFF. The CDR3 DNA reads TGTGCCAGCAGCTTTGGCAGAACCGTTGAAGCTTTCTTT.